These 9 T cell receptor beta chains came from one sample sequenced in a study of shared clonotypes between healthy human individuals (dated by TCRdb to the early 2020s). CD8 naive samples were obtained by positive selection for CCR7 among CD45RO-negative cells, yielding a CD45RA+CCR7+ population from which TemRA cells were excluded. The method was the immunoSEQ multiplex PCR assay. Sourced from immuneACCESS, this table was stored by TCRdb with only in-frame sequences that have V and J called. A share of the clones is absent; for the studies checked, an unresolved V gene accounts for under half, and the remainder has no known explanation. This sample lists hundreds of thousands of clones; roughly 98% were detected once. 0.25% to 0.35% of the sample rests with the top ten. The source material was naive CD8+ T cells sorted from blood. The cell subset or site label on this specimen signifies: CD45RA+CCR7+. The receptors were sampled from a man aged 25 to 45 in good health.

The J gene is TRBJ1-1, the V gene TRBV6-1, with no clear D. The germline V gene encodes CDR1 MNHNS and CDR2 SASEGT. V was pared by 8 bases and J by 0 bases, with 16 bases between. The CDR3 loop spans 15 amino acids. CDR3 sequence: CASDPRGNMNTEAFF. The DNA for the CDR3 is TGTGCCAGCGACCCCCGGGGAAACATGAACACTGAAGCTTTCTTT.

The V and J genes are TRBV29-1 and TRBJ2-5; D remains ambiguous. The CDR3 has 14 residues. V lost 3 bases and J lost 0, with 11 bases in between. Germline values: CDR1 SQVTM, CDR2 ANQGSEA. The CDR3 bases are TGCAGCGTTGAGGCGCACACCTACCAAGAGACCCAGTACTTC. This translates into CSVEAHTYQETQYF. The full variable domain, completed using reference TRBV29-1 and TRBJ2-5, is SAVISQKPSRDICQRGTSLTIQCQVDSQVTMMFWYRQQPGQSLTLIATANQGSEATYESGFVIDKFPISRPNLTFSTLTVSNMSPEDSSIYLCSVEAHTYQETQYFGPGTRLLVL.

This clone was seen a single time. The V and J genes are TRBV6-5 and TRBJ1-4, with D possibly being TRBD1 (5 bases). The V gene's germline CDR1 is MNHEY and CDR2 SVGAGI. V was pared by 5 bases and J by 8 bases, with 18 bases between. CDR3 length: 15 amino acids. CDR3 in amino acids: CASSPTPGLGEKLFF. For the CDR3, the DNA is TGTGCCAGCAGTCCAACCCCGGGACTGGGGGAAAAACTGTTTTTT.

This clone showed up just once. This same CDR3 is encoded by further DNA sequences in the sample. The CDR3 nucleotides read TGCAGCGTTGGCGGGAATGAGCAGTTCTTC. It translates to CSVGGNEQFF. This sequence joins TRBV29-1 and TRBJ2-1; the D gene is possibly TRBD2 (5 bases). The germline CDR1 and CDR2 sequences are SQVTM and ANQGSEA. The V end was cut by 4 bases, the J end by 7 bases, with 5 bases between. CDR3 length equals 10 residues.

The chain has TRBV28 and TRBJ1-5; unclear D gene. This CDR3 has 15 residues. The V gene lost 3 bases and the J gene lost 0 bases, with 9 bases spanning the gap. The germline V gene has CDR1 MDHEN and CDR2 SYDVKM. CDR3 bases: TGTGCCAGCAGTTTTTACAGTTATAGCAATCAGCCCCAGCATTTT. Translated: CASSFYSYSNQPQHF.

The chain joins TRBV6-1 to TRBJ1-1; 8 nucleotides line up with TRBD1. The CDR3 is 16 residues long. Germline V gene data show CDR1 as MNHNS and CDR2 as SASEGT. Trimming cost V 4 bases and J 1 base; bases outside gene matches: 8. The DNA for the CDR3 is TGTGCCAGCAGTGCACCCAGGGGGCGGGCGAACACTGAAGCTTTCTTT. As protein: CASSAPRGRANTEAFF.

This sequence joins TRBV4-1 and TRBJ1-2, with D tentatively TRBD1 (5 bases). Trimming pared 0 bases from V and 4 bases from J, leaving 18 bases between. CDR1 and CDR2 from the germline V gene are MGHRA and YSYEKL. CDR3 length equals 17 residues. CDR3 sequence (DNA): TGCGCCAGCAGCCAAGAGTTTGGGACTGTACACTTCTATGGCTACACCTTC. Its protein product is CASSQEFGTVHFYGYTF.

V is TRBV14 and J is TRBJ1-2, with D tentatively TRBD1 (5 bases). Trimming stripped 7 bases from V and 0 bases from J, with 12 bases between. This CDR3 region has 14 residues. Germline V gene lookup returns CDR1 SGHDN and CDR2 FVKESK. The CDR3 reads CASNRLGPNYGYTF. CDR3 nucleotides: TGTGCCAGCAACCGTTTGGGACCTAACTATGGCTACACCTTC.

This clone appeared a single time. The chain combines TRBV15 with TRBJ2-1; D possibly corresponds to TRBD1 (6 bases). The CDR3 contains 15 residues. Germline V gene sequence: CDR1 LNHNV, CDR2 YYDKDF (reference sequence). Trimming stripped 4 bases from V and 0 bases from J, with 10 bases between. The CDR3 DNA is TGTGCCACCAGCAAAGGACAGAGCTCCTACAATGAGCAGTTCTTC. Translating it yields CATSKGQSSYNEQFF.